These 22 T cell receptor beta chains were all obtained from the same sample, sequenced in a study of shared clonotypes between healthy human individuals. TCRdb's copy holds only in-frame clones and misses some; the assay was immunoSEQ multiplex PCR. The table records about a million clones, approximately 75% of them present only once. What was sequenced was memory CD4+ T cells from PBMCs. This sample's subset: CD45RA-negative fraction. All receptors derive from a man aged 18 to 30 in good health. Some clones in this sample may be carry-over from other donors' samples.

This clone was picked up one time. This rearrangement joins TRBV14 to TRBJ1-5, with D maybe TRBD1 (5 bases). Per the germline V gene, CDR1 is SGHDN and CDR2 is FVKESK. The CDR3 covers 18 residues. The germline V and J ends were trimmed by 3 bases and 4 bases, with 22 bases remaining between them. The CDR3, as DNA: TGTGCCAGCAGCCAGGGTTTGGGCCAGACTGGGGGTAATCAGCCCCAGCATTTT. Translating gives CASSQGLGQTGGNQPQHF.

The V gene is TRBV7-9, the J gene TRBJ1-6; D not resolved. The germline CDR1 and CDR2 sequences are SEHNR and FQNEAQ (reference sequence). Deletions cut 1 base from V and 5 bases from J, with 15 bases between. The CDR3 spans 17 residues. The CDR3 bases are TGTGCCAGCAGCTTAGGGACGAACACGGGAGATAATTCACCCCTCCACTTT. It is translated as CASSLGTNTGDNSPLHF. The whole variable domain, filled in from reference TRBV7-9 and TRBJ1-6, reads DTGVSQNPRHKITKRGQNVTFRCDPISEHNRLYWYRQTLGQGPEFLTYFQNEAQLEKSRLLSDRFSAERPKGSFSTLEIQRTEQGDSAMYLCASSLGTNTGDNSPLHFGNGTRLTVT.

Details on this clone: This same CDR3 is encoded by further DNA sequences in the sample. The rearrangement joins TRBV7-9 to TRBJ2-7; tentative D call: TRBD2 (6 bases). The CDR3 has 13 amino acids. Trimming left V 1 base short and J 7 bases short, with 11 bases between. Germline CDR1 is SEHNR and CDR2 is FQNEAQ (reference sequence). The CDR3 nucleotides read TGTGCCAGCAGCTTAGTAGCCGGGGGAGAGCAGTACTTC. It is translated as CASSLVAGGEQYF.

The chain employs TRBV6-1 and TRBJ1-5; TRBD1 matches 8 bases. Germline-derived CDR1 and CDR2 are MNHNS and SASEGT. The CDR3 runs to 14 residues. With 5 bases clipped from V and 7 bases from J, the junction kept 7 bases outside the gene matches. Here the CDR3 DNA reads TGTGCCAGCAGTAGGACAGGGAGGGAACAGCCCCAGCATTTT. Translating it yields CASSRTGREQPQHF.

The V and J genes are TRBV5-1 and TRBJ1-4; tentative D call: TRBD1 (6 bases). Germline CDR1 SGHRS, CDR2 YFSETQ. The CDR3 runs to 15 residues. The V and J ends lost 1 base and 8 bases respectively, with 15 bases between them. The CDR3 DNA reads TGCGCCAGCAGCTTGCGGGGGCATACTGGAGAAAAACTGTTTTTT. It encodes CASSLRGHTGEKLFF.

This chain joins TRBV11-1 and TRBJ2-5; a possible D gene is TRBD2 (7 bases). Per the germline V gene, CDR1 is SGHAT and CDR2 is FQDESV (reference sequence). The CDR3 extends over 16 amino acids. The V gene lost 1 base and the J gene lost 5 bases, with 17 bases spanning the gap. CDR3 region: CASSLGGGGEIETQYF. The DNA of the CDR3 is TGTGCCAGCAGCTTAGGAGGAGGGGGGGAGATTGAGACCCAGTACTTC.

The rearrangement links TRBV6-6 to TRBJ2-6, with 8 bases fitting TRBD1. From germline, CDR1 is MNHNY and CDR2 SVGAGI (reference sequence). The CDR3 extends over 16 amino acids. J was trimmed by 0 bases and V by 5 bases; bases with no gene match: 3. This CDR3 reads CASSGQGNSGANVLTF. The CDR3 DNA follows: TGTGCCAGCAGTGGACAGGGAAACTCTGGGGCCAACGTCCTGACTTTC.

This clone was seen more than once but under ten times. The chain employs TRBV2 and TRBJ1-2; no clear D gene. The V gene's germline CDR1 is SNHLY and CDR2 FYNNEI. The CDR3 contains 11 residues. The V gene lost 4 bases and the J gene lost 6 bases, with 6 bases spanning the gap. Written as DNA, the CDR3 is TGTGCCAGCAGTGGTTACAATGGCTACACCTTC. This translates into CASSGYNGYTF.

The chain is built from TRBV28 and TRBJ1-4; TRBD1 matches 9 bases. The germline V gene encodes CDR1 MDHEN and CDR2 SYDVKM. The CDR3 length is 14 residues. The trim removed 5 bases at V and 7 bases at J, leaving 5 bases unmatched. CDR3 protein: CASSERDRAEKLFF. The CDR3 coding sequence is TGTGCCAGCAGTGAGCGGGACAGGGCTGAAAAACTGTTTTTT.

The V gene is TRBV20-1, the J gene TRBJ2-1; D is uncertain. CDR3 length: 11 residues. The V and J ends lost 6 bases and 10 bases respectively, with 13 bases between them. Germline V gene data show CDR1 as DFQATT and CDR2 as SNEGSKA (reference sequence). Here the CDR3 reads CSAEQQGEQFF. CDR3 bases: TGCAGTGCCGAACAACAAGGGGAGCAGTTCTTC.

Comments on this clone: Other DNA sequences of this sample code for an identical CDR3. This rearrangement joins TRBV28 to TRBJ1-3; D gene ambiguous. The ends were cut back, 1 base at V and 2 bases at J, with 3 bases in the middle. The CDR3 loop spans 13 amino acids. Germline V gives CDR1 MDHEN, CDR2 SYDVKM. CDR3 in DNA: TGTGCCAGCAGTTTATTAGCTGGAAACACCATATATTTT. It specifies CASSLLAGNTIYF.

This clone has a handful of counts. The CDR3 DNA reads as TGTGCCTGGAGTGTAAGGTGGACAGGGAAAGGGCAGCCCCAGCATTTT. Protein: CAWSVRWTGKGQPQHF. This chain connects TRBV30 to TRBJ1-5; 8 bases map to TRBD1. Germline V gene lookup returns CDR1 GTSNPN and CDR2 SVGIG (reference sequence). Trimming cost V 0 bases and J 7 bases; bases outside gene matches: 11. The CDR3 length is 16 residues.

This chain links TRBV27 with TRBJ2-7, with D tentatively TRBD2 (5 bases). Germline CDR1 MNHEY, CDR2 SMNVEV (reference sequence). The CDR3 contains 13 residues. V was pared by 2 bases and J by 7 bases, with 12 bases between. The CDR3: CASSLRRIEEQYF. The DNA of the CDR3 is TGTGCCAGCAGTTTACGGAGGATAGAGGAGCAGTACTTC.

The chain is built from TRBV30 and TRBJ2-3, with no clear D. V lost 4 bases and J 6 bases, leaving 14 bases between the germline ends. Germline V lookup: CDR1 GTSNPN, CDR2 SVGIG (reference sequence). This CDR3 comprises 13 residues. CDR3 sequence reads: CAWTQRAGDTQYF. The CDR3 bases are TGTGCCTGGACCCAACGGGCCGGGGATACGCAGTATTTT.

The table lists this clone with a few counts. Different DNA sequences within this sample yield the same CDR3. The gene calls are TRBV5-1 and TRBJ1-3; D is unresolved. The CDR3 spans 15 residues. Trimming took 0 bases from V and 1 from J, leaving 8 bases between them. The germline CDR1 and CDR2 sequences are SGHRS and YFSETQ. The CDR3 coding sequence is TGCGCCAGCAGCTTGGGCAGCCCTTCTGGAAACACCATATATTTT. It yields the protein CASSLGSPSGNTIYF.

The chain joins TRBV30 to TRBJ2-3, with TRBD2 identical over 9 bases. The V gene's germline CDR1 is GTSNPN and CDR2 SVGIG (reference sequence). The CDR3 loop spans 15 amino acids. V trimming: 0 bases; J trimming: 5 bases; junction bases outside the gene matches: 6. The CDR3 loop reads CAWSVAGGRVDTQYF. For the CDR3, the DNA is TGTGCCTGGAGTGTCGCGGGAGGGCGGGTAGATACGCAGTATTTT.

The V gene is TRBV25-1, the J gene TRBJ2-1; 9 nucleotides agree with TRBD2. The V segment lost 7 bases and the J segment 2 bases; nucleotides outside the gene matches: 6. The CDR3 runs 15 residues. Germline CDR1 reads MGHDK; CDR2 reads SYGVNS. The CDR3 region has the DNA TGTGCCAGCAAAATGGCGGGAGGGCCCTACAATGAGCAGTTCTTC. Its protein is CASKMAGGPYNEQFF.

CDR3 sequence (DNA): TGTGCCAGCAGCTTAGCTGTTGGTGAGCAGTTCTTC. Protein: CASSLAVGEQFF. The gene calls are TRBV7-2 and TRBJ2-1; no clear D gene. V lost 0 bases and J 9 bases, leaving 6 bases between the germline ends. Germline CDR1 is SGHTA and CDR2 is FQGNSA. The CDR3 runs 12 residues.

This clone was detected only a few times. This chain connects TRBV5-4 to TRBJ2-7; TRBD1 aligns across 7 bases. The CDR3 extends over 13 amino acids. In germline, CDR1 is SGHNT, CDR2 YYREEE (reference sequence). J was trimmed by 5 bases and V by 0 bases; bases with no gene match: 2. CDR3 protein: CASSLAGTDEQYF. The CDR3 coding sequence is TGTGCCAGCAGCTTGGCCGGGACAGACGAGCAGTACTTC.

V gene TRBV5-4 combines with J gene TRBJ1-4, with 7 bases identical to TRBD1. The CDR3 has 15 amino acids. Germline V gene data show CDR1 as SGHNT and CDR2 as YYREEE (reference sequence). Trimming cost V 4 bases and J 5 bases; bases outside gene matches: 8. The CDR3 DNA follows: TGTGCCAGCAGCCCTAGACAGGGTCCGAATGAAAAACTGTTTTTT. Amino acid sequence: CASSPRQGPNEKLFF.

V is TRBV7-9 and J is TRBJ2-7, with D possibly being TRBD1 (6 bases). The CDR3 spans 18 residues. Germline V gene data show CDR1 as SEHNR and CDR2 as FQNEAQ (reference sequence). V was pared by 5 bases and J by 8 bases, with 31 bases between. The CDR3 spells CASSPLGPGAGDYGKQYF. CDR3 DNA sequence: TGTGCCAGCAGCCCATTGGGCCCCGGGGCAGGGGATTACGGGAAGCAGTACTTC.

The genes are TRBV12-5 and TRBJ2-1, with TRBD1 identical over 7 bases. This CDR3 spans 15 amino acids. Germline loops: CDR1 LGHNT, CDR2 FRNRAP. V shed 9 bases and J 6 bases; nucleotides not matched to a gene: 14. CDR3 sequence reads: CARENPGQNTNEQFF. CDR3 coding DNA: TGTGCTAGAGAAAATCCGGGACAGAATACCAATGAGCAGTTCTTC.